The clone carrying this T cell receptor (beta chain) occurred many times. What it binds is unknown. Germline CDR1 and CDR2: MGHRA and YSYEKL. Trimming removed 4 bases from V and 3 bases from J, with 16 bases in between. The CDR3 loop spans 15 amino acids. TCRdb processed the 5' RACE reads anew with MiXCR; each CDR3 protein has one entry. This table holds about 280,000 distinct CDR3 sequences, around 8% found once. The data derive from a study of T-cell memory formation after mild COVID-19. Looking at the study overall: Among the donors, TCR clusters were largely specific to each donor.

General study results and limits: Clones that shrank (day 15 to 85) were balanced CD4/CD8, whereas later expanders leaned CD4+. Chiefly within CM and EM were the contracting CD4+ clones; CD8+ ones were within EMRA. The finding that pre-infection memory included some responding clones suggested that cross-reactive memory joined.

Sequenced sample: PBMCs or a T cell subset sorted from them (not recorded which). The receptor's source is a man aged 18 to 35 who had mild COVID-19 (a few samples of this study predate the infection). Cell type and time point are not known. The gene calls are TRBV4-1 and TRBJ2-7; tentatively, D is TRBD1 or TRBD2 (5 bases each). CDR3 sequence (DNA): TGCGCCAGCAGCCGGGACCAAAACTTAGGCTACGAGCAGTACTTC. Encoded protein: CASSRDQNLGYEQYF.